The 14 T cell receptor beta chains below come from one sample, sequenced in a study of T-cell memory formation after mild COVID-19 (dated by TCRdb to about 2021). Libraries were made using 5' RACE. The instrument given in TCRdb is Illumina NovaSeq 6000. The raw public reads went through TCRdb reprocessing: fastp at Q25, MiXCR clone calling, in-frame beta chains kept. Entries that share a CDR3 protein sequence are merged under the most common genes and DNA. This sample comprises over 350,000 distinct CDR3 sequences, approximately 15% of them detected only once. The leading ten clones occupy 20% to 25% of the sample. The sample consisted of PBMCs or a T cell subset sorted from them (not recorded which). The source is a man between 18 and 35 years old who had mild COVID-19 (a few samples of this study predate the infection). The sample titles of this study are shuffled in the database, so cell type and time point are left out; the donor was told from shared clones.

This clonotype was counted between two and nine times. The CDR3 spells CASSQGHPGGQPQHF. The CDR3, as DNA: TGTGCCAGCAGCCAGGGCCACCCAGGAGGTCAGCCCCAGCATTTT. The chain couples TRBV16 to TRBJ1-5; D is undetermined. With 3 bases removed from V and 6 bases from J, the gap between germline ends came to 15 bases. The CDR3 covers 15 residues. Germline CDR1 and CDR2: KGHSY and FQNENV.

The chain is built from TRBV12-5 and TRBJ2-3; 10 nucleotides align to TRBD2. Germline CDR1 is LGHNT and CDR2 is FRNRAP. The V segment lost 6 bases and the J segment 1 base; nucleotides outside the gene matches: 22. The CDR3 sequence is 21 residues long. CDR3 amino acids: CASGSPQRGGLLKHGTDTQYF. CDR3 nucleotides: TGTGCTAGTGGGTCTCCCCAGCGGGGGGGCCTTTTAAAGCACGGCACAGATACGCAGTATTTT.

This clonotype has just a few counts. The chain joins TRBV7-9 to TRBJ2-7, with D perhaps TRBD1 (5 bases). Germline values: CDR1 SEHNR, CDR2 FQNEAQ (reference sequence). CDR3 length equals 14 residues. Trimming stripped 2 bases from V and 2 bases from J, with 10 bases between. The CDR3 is CASSLTGQPYEQYF. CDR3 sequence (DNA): TGTGCCAGCAGCTTAACAGGACAACCCTACGAGCAGTACTTC.

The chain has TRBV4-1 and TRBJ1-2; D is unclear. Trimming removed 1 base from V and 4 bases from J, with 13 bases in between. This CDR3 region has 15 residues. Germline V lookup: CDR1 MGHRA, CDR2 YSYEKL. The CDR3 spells CASSQVAADSYGYTF. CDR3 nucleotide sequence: TGCGCCAGCAGCCAAGTCGCGGCGGATAGCTATGGCTACACCTTC.

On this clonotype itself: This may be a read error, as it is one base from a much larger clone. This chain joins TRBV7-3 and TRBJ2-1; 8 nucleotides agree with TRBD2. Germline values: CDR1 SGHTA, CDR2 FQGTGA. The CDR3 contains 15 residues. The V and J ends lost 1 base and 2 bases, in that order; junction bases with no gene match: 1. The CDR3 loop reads CASSLSSGAYNEQFF. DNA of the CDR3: TGTGCCAGCAGCTTAAGTAGCGGGGCCTACAATGAGCAGTTCTTC.

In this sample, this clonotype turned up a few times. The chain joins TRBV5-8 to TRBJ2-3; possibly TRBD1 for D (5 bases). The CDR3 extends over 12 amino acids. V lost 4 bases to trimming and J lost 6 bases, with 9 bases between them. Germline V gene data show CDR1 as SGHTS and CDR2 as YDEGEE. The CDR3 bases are TGTGCCAGCAGCGGCGACAGTGATACGCAGTATTTT. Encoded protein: CASSGDSDTQYF.

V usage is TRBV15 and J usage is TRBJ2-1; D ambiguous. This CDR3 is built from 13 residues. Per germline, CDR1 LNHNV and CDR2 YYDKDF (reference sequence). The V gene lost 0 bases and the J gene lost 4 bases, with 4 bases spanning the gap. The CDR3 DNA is TGTGCCACCAGCAGAGAGCAGTACAATGAGCAGTTCTTC. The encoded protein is CATSREQYNEQFF.

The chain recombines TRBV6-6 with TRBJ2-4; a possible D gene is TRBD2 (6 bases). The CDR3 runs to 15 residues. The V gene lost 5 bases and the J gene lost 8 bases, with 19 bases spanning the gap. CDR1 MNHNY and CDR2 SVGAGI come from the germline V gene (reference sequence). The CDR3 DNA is TGTGCCAGCAGTCTTTTGTATGGGCCGGGGGACATTCAGTACTTC. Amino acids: CASSLLYGPGDIQYF.

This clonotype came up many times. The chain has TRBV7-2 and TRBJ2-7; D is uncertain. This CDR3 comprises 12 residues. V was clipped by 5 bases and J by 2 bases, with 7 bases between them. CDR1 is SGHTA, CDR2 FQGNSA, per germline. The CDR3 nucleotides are TGTGCCAGCAGCCTTCCCACCTACGAGCAGTACTTC. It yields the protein CASSLPTYEQYF.

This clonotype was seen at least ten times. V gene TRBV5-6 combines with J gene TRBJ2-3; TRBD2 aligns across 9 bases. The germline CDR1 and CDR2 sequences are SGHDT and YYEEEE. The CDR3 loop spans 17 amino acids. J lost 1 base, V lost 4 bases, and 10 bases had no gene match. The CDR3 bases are TGTGCCAGCAGCCGCCTCGGAGCGGGGGGTGGCACAGATACGCAGTATTTT. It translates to CASSRLGAGGGTDTQYF.

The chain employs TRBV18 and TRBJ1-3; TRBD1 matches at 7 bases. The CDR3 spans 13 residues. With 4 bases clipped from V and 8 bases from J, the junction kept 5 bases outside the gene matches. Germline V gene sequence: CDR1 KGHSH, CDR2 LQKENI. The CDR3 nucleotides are TGTGCCAGCTCACGAGACAGGGAACACACCATATATTTT. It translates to CASSRDREHTIYF.

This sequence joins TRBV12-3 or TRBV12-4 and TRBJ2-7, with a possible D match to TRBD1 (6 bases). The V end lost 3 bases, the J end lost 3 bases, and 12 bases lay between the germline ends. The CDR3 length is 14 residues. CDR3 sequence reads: CASSLGTSDYEQYF. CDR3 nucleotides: TGTGCCAGCAGTTTGGGGACAAGCGACTACGAGCAGTACTTC.

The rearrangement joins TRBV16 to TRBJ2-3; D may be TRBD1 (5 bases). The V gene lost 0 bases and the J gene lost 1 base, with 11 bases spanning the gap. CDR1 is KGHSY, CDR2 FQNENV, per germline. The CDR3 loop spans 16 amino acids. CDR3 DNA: TGTGCCAGCAGCCAATCAGCAGGGCGCCGCACAGATACGCAGTATTTT. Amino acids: CASSQSAGRRTDTQYF.

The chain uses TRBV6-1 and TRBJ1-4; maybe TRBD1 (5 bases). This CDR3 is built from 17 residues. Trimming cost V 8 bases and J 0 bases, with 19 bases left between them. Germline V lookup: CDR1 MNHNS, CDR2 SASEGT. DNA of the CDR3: TGTGCCAGCCTCCCGGTGTCGGGGACCGCAACTAATGAAAAACTGTTTTTT. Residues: CASLPVSGTATNEKLFF.